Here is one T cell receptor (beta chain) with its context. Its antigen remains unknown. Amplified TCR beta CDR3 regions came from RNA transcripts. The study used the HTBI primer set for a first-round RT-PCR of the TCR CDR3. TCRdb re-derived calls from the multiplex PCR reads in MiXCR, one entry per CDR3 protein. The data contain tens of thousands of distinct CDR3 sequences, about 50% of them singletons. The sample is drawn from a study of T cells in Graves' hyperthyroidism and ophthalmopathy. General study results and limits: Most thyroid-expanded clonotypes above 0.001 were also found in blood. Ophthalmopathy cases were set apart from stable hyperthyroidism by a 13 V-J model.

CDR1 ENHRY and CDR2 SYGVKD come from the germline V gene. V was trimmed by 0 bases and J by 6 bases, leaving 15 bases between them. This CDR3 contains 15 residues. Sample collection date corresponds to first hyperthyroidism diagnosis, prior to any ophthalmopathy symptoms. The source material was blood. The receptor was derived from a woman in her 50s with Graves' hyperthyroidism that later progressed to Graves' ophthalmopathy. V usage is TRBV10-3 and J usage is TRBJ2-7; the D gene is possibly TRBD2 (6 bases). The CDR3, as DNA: TGTGCCATCAGTGAGTCGGGTCCCGTTAGCGGCGAGCAGTACTTC. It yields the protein CAISESGPVSGEQYF.